Presented here are 27 T cell receptor beta chains from one specimen sequenced in a study of blood T cell repertoires in COVID-19. Clones were sequenced by immunoSEQ multiplex PCR, and TCRdb holds only the in-frame ones, with some missing. The repertoire holds tens of thousands of clones, with roughly 90% as singletons. Sequencing used peripheral blood. The origin of the receptors is a man aged 55 to 70 with acute or convalescent COVID-19.

This rearrangement joins TRBV14 to TRBJ1-2; tentative D call: TRBD1 (6 bases). This CDR3 is 15 amino acids long. V was clipped by 0 bases and J by 7 bases, with 15 bases between them. Germline loops: CDR1 SGHDN, CDR2 FVKESK. The CDR3 protein is CASSQDLRTVAGYTF. DNA of the CDR3: TGTGCCAGCAGCCAAGATCTTCGGACAGTTGCTGGCTACACCTTC.

V gene TRBV7-9 combines with J gene TRBJ2-1; the match to TRBD2 covers 14 bases. V dropped 5 bases and J dropped 8; count of bases not matched to a gene: 5. Germline CDR1 is SEHNR and CDR2 is FQNEAQ (reference sequence). The CDR3 has 15 residues. The CDR3 DNA is TGTGCCAGCAGCCCGACTAGCGGGGGGGCCGATGAGCAGTTCTTC. Translation gives CASSPTSGGADEQFF.

V gene TRBV7-9 combines with J gene TRBJ1-1, with a weak D call TRBD1 (5 bases). CDR1 SEHNR and CDR2 FQNEAQ come from the germline V gene (reference sequence). The CDR3 totals 14 residues. Trimming stripped 8 bases from V and 11 bases from J, with 24 bases between. Here the CDR3 DNA reads TGTGCCAGCCTTGCCGTACAGGCTAAAGTAGGGGCTTTCTTT. Its protein is CASLAVQAKVGAFF.

The chain combines TRBV12-3 or TRBV12-4 with TRBJ1-2, with D unresolved. V lost 3 bases to trimming and J lost 8 bases, with 10 bases between them. There are 12 residues in the CDR3. This CDR3 is CASSFGGLGYTF. CDR3 sequence (DNA): TGTGCCAGCAGTTTTGGAGGGCTCGGCTACACCTTC.

The genes are TRBV10-3 and TRBJ1-4; 7 positions agree with TRBD1. CDR1 and CDR2 from the germline V gene are ENHRY and SYGVKD. The junction had 8 bases not matched to a gene; V was cut back by 11 bases and J by 5 bases. CDR3 length: 13 residues. CDR3 amino acids: CASQGLKNEKLFF. The CDR3 region has the DNA TGTGCCTCACAGGGGCTGAAGAATGAAAAACTGTTTTTT.

This chain joins TRBV19 and TRBJ2-7; TRBD2 is a possible D gene (5 bases). Trimming removed 3 bases from V and 0 bases from J, with 9 bases in between. The CDR3 extends over 14 amino acids. Germline V gives CDR1 LNHDA, CDR2 SQIVND (reference sequence). The CDR3, as DNA: TGTGCCAGTAGTATTGTAGCGAGCTCCTACGAGCAGTACTTC. This sequence encodes CASSIVASSYEQYF. Based on the CDR3 plus reference TRBV19 and TRBJ2-7, the full variable domain is DGGITQSPKYLFRKEGQNVTLSCEQNLNHDAMYWYRQDPGQGLRLIYYSQIVNDFQKGDIAEGYSVSREKKESFPLTVTSAQKNPTAFYLCASSIVASSYEQYFGPGTRLTVT.

The chain joins TRBV2 to TRBJ2-1; D may be TRBD1 (5 bases). Trimming took 3 bases from V and 9 from J, leaving 18 bases between them. The CDR3 spans 15 residues. Germline values: CDR1 SNHLY, CDR2 FYNNEI. This chain's CDR3 is CASSDTAGRGSEQFF. The CDR3 region has the DNA TGTGCCAGCAGTGATACGGCAGGTAGGGGTAGTGAGCAGTTCTTC.

The chain combines TRBV5-4 with TRBJ2-5; no definite D call. The CDR3 totals 12 residues. Germline lookup yields CDR1 SGHNT and CDR2 YYREEE (reference sequence). The ends were cut back, 0 bases at V and 4 bases at J, with 4 bases in the middle. CDR3 protein: CASSLARETQYF. As DNA, the CDR3 is TGTGCCAGCAGCTTGGCCCGAGAGACCCAGTACTTC.

V gene TRBV7-2 combines with J gene TRBJ1-2; no definite D call. V was shortened by 5 bases and J by 4 bases, with 23 bases between the two germline ends. Germline V gene lookup returns CDR1 SGHTA and CDR2 FQGNSA. The CDR3 is made up of 17 amino acids. The chain's CDR3 is CASSPSGGSAGVYGYTF. The CDR3 region has the DNA TGTGCCAGCAGCCCCAGTGGTGGGTCAGCGGGCGTCTATGGCTACACCTTC.

This clone appeared once. The rearrangement uses TRBV6-5 and TRBJ2-2; weak D call: TRBD1 (5 bases). The V end was cut by 2 bases, the J end by 5 bases, with 12 bases between. The CDR3 is 15 amino acids. Germline CDR1 and CDR2: MNHEY and SVGAGI. The chain's CDR3 is CASSYGQGRTGELFF. The DNA for the CDR3 is TGTGCCAGCAGTTACGGGCAGGGTCGGACCGGGGAGCTGTTTTTT.

This CDR3 is CASSLSVGYTF. CDR3 nucleotide sequence: TGTGCCAGCAGCTTGTCAGTCGGCTACACCTTC. This chain connects TRBV5-6 to TRBJ1-2, with D uncertain. The CDR3 contains 11 residues. V was shortened by 1 base and J by 8 bases, with 6 bases between the two germline ends. CDR1 is SGHDT and CDR2 is YYEEEE in the germline V gene.

The gene calls are TRBV30 and TRBJ1-6; tentative D call: TRBD1 (6 bases). The CDR3 consists of 15 residues. Trimming took off 4 bases at V and 6 bases at J, with 16 bases between the two ends. CDR1 is GTSNPN, CDR2 SVGIG, per germline (reference sequence). The CDR3 region is CAWTTGSRGNSPLHF. Here the CDR3 DNA reads TGTGCCTGGACTACAGGGTCTAGGGGTAATTCACCCCTCCACTTT.

This clone was recorded once. The V and J genes are TRBV6-5 and TRBJ1-5, with D hard to call. Trimming removed 5 bases from V and 0 bases from J, with 5 bases in between. This CDR3 has 13 amino acids. Germline V gene lookup returns CDR1 MNHEY and CDR2 SVGAGI. Here the CDR3 DNA reads TGTGCCAGCAGTAGCCTTAGCAATCAGCCCCAGCATTTT. It translates to CASSSLSNQPQHF.

V gene TRBV6-1 combines with J gene TRBJ1-2; 7 nucleotides agree with TRBD1. V shed 1 base, J shed 3 bases, and the junction held 2 bases outside the gene matches. CDR1 is MNHNS and CDR2 is SASEGT in the germline V gene. CDR3 length equals 14 residues. Here the CDR3 reads CASSEGDRYYGYTF. CDR3 coding DNA: TGTGCCAGCAGTGAAGGGGACAGATACTATGGCTACACCTTC.

The chain couples TRBV28 to TRBJ1-3; TRBD1 is a possible D gene (6 bases). From germline, CDR1 is MDHEN and CDR2 SYDVKM. The CDR3 contains 13 residues. Trimming removed 5 bases at V and 2 bases at J, with 7 bases between. DNA for the CDR3: TGTGCCAGCAGTAGGGGGACTGGAAACACCATATATTTT. This encodes CASSRGTGNTIYF.

The V gene is TRBV5-1, the J gene TRBJ1-4, with 7 bases identical to TRBD1. Germline V lookup: CDR1 SGHRS, CDR2 YFSETQ. The CDR3 loop spans 14 amino acids. The ends lost 7 bases at V and 4 bases at J; junction bases unmatched: 7. CDR3 coding DNA: TGCGCCAGCGGCCAAGGGACAGATAATGAAAAACTGTTTTTT. Its translation is CASGQGTDNEKLFF.

The gene calls are TRBV5-4 and TRBJ1-2, with 8 bases that match TRBD1. The CDR3 runs to 15 residues. The V gene end was trimmed by 3 bases and the J gene end by 13 bases; junction bases not matched to a gene: 17. Looked up from germline, CDR1 is SGHNT and CDR2 is YYREEE (reference sequence). In DNA, the CDR3 is TGTGCCAGCAGCTGGACCGGGACAGGTCTTCAGATCGGCACCTTC. It is translated as CASSWTGTGLQIGTF.

V and J are TRBV6-6 and TRBJ1-1, with 8 nucleotides matching TRBD1. Germline lookup yields CDR1 MNHNY and CDR2 SVGAGI (reference sequence). The CDR3 spans 14 residues. J lost 6 bases, V lost 6 bases, and 9 bases had no gene match. The CDR3 sequence: CASRDRQGAPEAFF. The CDR3 DNA follows: TGTGCCAGCAGAGACAGGCAGGGGGCACCTGAAGCTTTCTTT.

This chain joins TRBV10-1 and TRBJ1-1; D call uncertain. Deletions cut 3 bases from V and 6 bases from J, with 14 bases between. Germline V gene data show CDR1 as WNHNN and CDR2 as SYGVQD (reference sequence). The CDR3 is 14 residues long. CDR3 DNA: TGCGCCAGCAGTGAAGCAGGCGCTTTCGCTGAAGCTTTCTTT. This gives the protein CASSEAGAFAEAFF.

The rearrangement links TRBV27 to TRBJ1-1, with 7 nucleotides matching TRBD1. The CDR3 sequence is 15 residues long. J gave up 11 bases and V 0 bases, and 12 bases lay outside the gene matches. Germline V gene sequence: CDR1 MNHEY, CDR2 SMNVEV (reference sequence). CDR3 in DNA: TGTGCCAGCAGTTTATCTCGACAGGGTGGATCAACCGCTTTCTTT. Translating gives CASSLSRQGGSTAFF.

The rearrangement links TRBV4-1 to TRBJ1-2, with D maybe TRBD1 (5 bases). The V end was cut by 3 bases, the J end by 3 bases, with 14 bases between. This CDR3 has 15 residues. CDR1 is MGHRA and CDR2 is YSYEKL in the germline V gene. CDR3 sequence (DNA): TGCGCCAGCAGCCAGTCTATCGACAGTCACTATGGCTACACCTTC. The encoded protein is CASSQSIDSHYGYTF.

The rearrangement links TRBV12-3 or TRBV12-4 to TRBJ2-1, with D possibly matching TRBD1 (6 bases). The CDR3 loop spans 12 amino acids. V was shortened by 4 bases and J by 8 bases, with 9 bases between the two germline ends. The DNA of the CDR3 is TGTGCCAGCAGTTACAGGGATCATGAGCAGTTCTTC. It encodes CASSYRDHEQFF.

In this sample, this clone turned up once. The V call is TRBV5-1, the J call TRBJ1-6; D is unclear. This CDR3 spans 14 amino acids. Trimming left V 0 bases short and J 10 bases short, with 11 bases between. CDR1 is SGHRS and CDR2 is YFSETQ in the germline V gene. The CDR3 here is CASSLGVVGSPLHF. CDR3 sequence (DNA): TGCGCCAGCAGCTTGGGGGTAGTGGGCTCACCCCTCCACTTT.

The chain couples TRBV3-1 (or the pseudogene TRBV3-2) to TRBJ1-5; D perhaps matches TRBD1 (5 bases). CDR3 size: 15 residues. V gave up 5 bases and J gave up 2 bases, with 13 bases separating them. The germline CDR1 and CDR2 sequences are LGHDT and YNNKEL (reference sequence). CDR3 bases: TGTGCCAGCAGCGCCGGAAGGGGCGGCAATCAGCCCCAGCATTTT. Residues: CASSAGRGGNQPQHF.

The count of this clone is one. The CDR3 coding sequence is TGCGCCAGCAGCCGACAGGCCCCCGGGGATTCACCCCTCCACTTT. Protein product: CASSRQAPGDSPLHF. This chain uses TRBV5-1 with TRBJ1-6; TRBD1 might be the D (6 bases). The V and J ends lost 4 bases and 8 bases respectively, with 16 bases between them. CDR3 length: 15 residues. Germline V gene sequence: CDR1 SGHRS, CDR2 YFSETQ.

The chain joins TRBV29-1 to TRBJ1-1; TRBD1 agrees at 8 bases. The V gene end was trimmed by 5 bases and the J gene end by 5 bases; junction bases not matched to a gene: 10. CDR1 and CDR2 (germline): SQVTM, ANQGSEA. CDR3 length: 14 amino acids. CDR3 residues: CSVHRTGRNTEAFF. The CDR3 DNA reads as TGCAGCGTTCATAGGACAGGGAGGAATACTGAAGCTTTCTTT.

The chain couples TRBV5-1 to TRBJ1-3; the match to TRBD1 covers 7 bases. Germline V gene lookup returns CDR1 SGHRS and CDR2 YFSETQ. The CDR3 runs to 13 residues. V was pared by 6 bases and J by 4 bases, with 4 bases of the junction left unmatched. In DNA, the CDR3 is TGCGCCAGCACCGGGACAGAAGGAAACACCATATATTTT. This encodes CASTGTEGNTIYF.